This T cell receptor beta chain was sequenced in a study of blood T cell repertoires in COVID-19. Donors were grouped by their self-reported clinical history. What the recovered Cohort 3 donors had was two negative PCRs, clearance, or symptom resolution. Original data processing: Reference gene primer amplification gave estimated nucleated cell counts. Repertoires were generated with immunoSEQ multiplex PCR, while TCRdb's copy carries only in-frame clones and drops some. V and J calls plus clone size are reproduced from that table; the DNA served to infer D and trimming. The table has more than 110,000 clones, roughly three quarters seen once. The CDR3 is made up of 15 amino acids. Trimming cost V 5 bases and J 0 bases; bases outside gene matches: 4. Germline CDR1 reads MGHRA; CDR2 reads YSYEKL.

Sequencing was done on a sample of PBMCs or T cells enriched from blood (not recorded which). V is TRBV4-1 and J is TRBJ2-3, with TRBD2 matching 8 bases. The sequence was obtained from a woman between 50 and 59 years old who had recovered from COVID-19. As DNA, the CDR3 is TGCGCCAGCAGCTCCCGACTAGCGAGCACAGATACGCAGTATTTT. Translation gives CASSSRLASTDTQYF.